The rows below give T cell receptor beta chains drawn from one sample of a study of blood T cell repertoires in COVID-19. Libraries were prepared by immunoSEQ multiplex PCR; TCRdb keeps only in-frame clonotypes and omits some of them. Of some 56,000 clones detected, approximately 90% appear once; the ten largest clones hold about 6.8%. The sample comprised peripheral blood. These receptors were obtained from a woman aged 60-75 years with COVID-19, enrolled during active disease. Each CDR3 is given with its conserved first and last residue. The order of the fields is clone size, V gene, CDR3 protein. Not every row has a clone size; where given, it reads once, few, many or a size class.

>-|TRBV6-5
CASRPTGGSYEQYF
>-|TRBV12-5
CASVSSGIQETQYF
>once|TRBV4-1
CASNFNLRTKATGEGYTF
>-|TRBV5-1
CASSRGDGKNIQYF
>-|TRBV12-3/TRBV12-4
CASSPDRSPAFF
>-|TRBV28
CASSFAGVGLAGTGELFF
>once|TRBV6-5
CASSRDRGFYGYTF
>-|TRBV29-1
CSVERSQGAGEQYF
>-|TRBV9
CASSPTRALLQGTQYF
>-|TRBV6-5
CASSSGTGIAPLHF
>-|TRBV27
CASRTTSGKYQETQYF
>-|TRBV19
CASSIGAGGHEQYF
>-|TRBV28
CASSFRCVGGGDYGYTF
>-|TRBV27
CASIGTGRTEAFF
>-|TRBV30
CAWSVLRGLETQYF
>-|TRBV10-3
CATVQGNTEAFF